The next 25 T cell receptor beta chains were all read from a single sample in a study of shared clonotypes between healthy human individuals. Positively selected for CCR7, the CD45RO-negative cells used as naive CD8 cells excluded terminally differentiated effector memory CD45RA+ cells. Sequencing used immunoSEQ multiplex PCR; TCRdb keeps in-frame clones, though not all of them. Of hundreds of thousands of clones listed, 95% to 97% were seen once; the top ten hold about 0.22%. The source material was naive CD8+ T cells sorted from blood. The receptors were sampled from a man aged 25 to 45 in good health.

The genes are TRBV28 and TRBJ1-5; 9 bases are shared with TRBD1. This CDR3 has 16 residues. CDR1 and CDR2 (germline): MDHEN, SYDVKM. V gave up 7 bases and J gave up 7 bases; unmatched junction bases: 14. The CDR3 spells CASNPSPGQGRQPQHF. CDR3 DNA sequence: TGTGCCAGCAATCCGTCACCGGGACAGGGAAGACAGCCCCAGCATTTT.

The rearrangement uses TRBV7-2 and TRBJ2-7; maybe TRBD2 (6 bases). V lost 4 bases and J lost 5, with 27 bases in between. Germline loops: CDR1 SGHTA, CDR2 FQGNSA. This CDR3 has 18 amino acids. In DNA, the CDR3 is TGTGCCAGCAGCTGGACCGTCGGGGTGCGGGGAGAAGGGAACGAGCAGTACTTC. This gives the protein CASSWTVGVRGEGNEQYF.

The rearrangement uses TRBV4-1 and TRBJ2-1; TRBD2 aligns across 7 bases. Germline V gene data show CDR1 as MGHRA and CDR2 as YSYEKL. The J segment lost 8 bases and the V segment lost 2 bases, leaving 9 bases of the junction unmatched. This CDR3 has 15 amino acids. The CDR3: CASSQIGGSFDEQFF. The CDR3 DNA reads TGCGCCAGCAGCCAAATCGGCGGGAGTTTCGATGAGCAGTTCTTC.

This chain uses TRBV7-8 with TRBJ2-7, with 8 bases that match TRBD2. V lost 6 bases, J lost 2 bases, and 9 bases stayed unmatched. CDR3 length: 15 amino acids. Germline CDR1 SGHVS, CDR2 FQNEAQ. The CDR3 nucleotides are TGTGCCAGCAGTTCCCTCCTAGCGGGTACCTACGAGCAGTACTTC. Translation: CASSSLLAGTYEQYF.

CDR3 sequence (DNA): TGTGCCAGCAGTTTCGGGGGACTTTACGAGCAGTACTTC. Its translation: CASSFGGLYEQYF. The rearrangement joins TRBV27 to TRBJ2-7; perhaps TRBD2 as D (6 bases). The CDR3 sequence is 13 residues long. The V gene lost 3 bases and the J gene lost 4 bases, with 10 bases spanning the gap. The germline gives CDR1 MNHEY, CDR2 SMNVEV (reference sequence).

The chain uses TRBV7-2 and TRBJ2-5; 7 bases align to TRBD2. Trimming took 5 bases from V and 5 from J; bases not matched to a gene: 17. CDR3 length: 17 amino acids. The germline V gene encodes CDR1 SGHTA and CDR2 FQGNSA. The CDR3: CASSGRVTGGGWETQYF. For the CDR3, the DNA is TGTGCCAGCAGCGGTAGAGTAACGGGGGGAGGCTGGGAGACCCAGTACTTC.

The rearrangement uses TRBV7-2 and TRBJ2-7, with D hard to call. CDR3 length equals 15 residues. Germline CDR1 SGHTA, CDR2 FQGNSA. Trimming cost V 7 bases and J 3 bases, with 19 bases left between them. As DNA, the CDR3 is TGTGCCAGCACCTTCGCCGTCAGTTTAGGCTACGAGCAGTACTTC. Protein: CASTFAVSLGYEQYF.

As regards this clone: Other nucleotide sequences in the sample specify the same CDR3. This chain uses TRBV7-9 with TRBJ2-7; D gene uncertain. Germline assignment: CDR1 SEHNR and CDR2 FQNEAQ (reference sequence). Trimming took off 5 bases at V and 4 bases at J, with 12 bases between the two ends. The CDR3 contains 13 residues. The CDR3 DNA is TGTGCCAGCAGCCCCGACACTTTTTACGAGCAGTACTTC. Translation gives CASSPDTFYEQYF.

The J gene is TRBJ1-1, the V gene TRBV27; no definite D call. Trimming left V 3 bases short and J 1 base short, with 9 bases between. CDR1 is MNHEY, CDR2 SMNVEV, per germline (reference sequence). The CDR3 covers 14 residues. The CDR3 coding sequence is TGTGCCAGCAGTTTTATGTCCGGGAACACTGAAGCTTTCTTT. As protein: CASSFMSGNTEAFF.

This rearrangement joins TRBV6-5 to TRBJ1-5; tentative D call: TRBD1 (5 bases). V was pared by 8 bases and J by 4 bases, with 18 bases between. CDR3 length equals 15 residues. Germline V gene lookup returns CDR1 MNHEY and CDR2 SVGAGI. The CDR3 protein is CASGPLGELNQPQHF. The DNA for the CDR3 is TGTGCCAGCGGCCCTTTGGGGGAGTTAAATCAGCCCCAGCATTTT.

In regard to this clone: Other nucleotide sequences from this sample produce the same CDR3. The rearrangement joins TRBV7-9 to TRBJ2-7, with 15 bases fitting TRBD2. The trim removed 6 bases at V and 4 bases at J, leaving 7 bases unmatched. The CDR3 sequence is 16 residues long. CDR1 and CDR2 from the germline V gene are SEHNR and FQNEAQ (reference sequence). Written as DNA, the CDR3 is TGTGCCAGCAGTCGGACTAGCGGGAGGGCCCGTTACGAGCAGTACTTC. The encoded protein is CASSRTSGRARYEQYF.

This clone was seen just once. The chain recombines TRBV9 with TRBJ2-1; D ambiguous. The CDR3 spans 15 residues. The germline CDR1 and CDR2 sequences are SGDLS and YYNGEE. V shed 0 bases and J shed 2 bases, with 9 bases lying between them. For the CDR3, the DNA is TGTGCCAGCAGCGTAGCCGGAATCGCCTACAATGAGCAGTTCTTC. Translation gives CASSVAGIAYNEQFF. Supplemented by reference TRBV9 and TRBJ2-1, the full variable domain reads DSGVTQTPKHLITATGQRVTLRCSPRSGDLSVYWYQQSLDQGLQFLIQYYNGEERAKGNILERFSAQQFPDLHSELNLSSLELGDSALYFCASSVAGIAYNEQFFGPGTRLTVL.

This chain uses TRBV29-1 with TRBJ2-1; the D gene is possibly TRBD2 (5 bases). The CDR3 spans 15 residues. V was clipped by 1 base and J by 7 bases, with 17 bases between them. Germline values: CDR1 SQVTM, CDR2 ANQGSEA. CDR3: CSVEVLEGPGNEQFF. The CDR3, as DNA: TGCAGCGTTGAAGTATTGGAAGGGCCGGGGAATGAGCAGTTCTTC.

The V gene is TRBV7-8, the J gene TRBJ2-5, with 11 bases that match TRBD2. CDR3 length: 17 amino acids. V trimming: 2 bases; J trimming: 5 bases; junction bases outside the gene matches: 10. CDR1 is SGHVS, CDR2 FQNEAQ, per germline. The CDR3 loop is CASSLYPLAGGQETQYF. The DNA for the CDR3 is TGTGCCAGCAGCTTATATCCGCTAGCGGGAGGACAGGAGACCCAGTACTTC.

The chain uses TRBV6-5 and TRBJ2-7; D not certain. The CDR3 length is 15 residues. With 3 bases removed from V and 0 bases from J, the gap between germline ends came to 12 bases. Germline CDR1 is MNHEY and CDR2 is SVGAGI. CDR3 nucleotides: TGTGCCAGCAGTTATGTGGACGGTAGCTCCTACGAGCAGTACTTC. Translation: CASSYVDGSSYEQYF.

The genes are TRBV5-1 and TRBJ2-7; D may be TRBD1 (5 bases). V was pared by 3 bases and J by 1 base, with 20 bases between. The germline gives CDR1 SGHRS, CDR2 YFSETQ. The CDR3 consists of 17 residues. CDR3 DNA sequence: TGCGCCAGCAGCTATGGAGACAGATTAGGAGTATCCTACGAGCAGTACTTC. It specifies CASSYGDRLGVSYEQYF. Full variable domain (remainder filled in from reference TRBV5-1 and TRBJ2-7): KAGVTQTPRYLIKTRGQQVTLSCSPISGHRSVSWYQQTPGQGLQFLFEYFSETQRNKGNFPGRFSGRQFSNSRSEMNVSTLELGDSALYLCASSYGDRLGVSYEQYFGPGTRLTVT.

The rearrangement uses TRBV28 and TRBJ2-7; D may be TRBD1 (5 bases). The CDR3 totals 13 residues. Germline V gives CDR1 MDHEN, CDR2 SYDVKM. With 2 bases removed from V and 7 bases from J, the gap between germline ends came to 12 bases. CDR3 region: CASSLQGTEEQYF. In DNA form, the CDR3 reads TGTGCCAGCAGTTTACAGGGAACTGAAGAGCAGTACTTC. Together with reference TRBV28 and TRBJ2-7, the CDR3 gives the full variable domain: DVKVTQSSRYLVKRTGEKVFLECVQDMDHENMFWYRQDPGLGLRLIYFSYDVKMKEKGDIPEGYSVSREKKERFSLILESASTNQTSMYLCASSLQGTEEQYFGPGTRLTVT.

This clone was seen more than once but under ten times. This chain joins TRBV7-9 and TRBJ2-7; 14 bases align to TRBD2. J was trimmed by 8 bases and V by 5 bases; bases with no gene match: 11. The CDR3 contains 16 residues. The germline CDR1 and CDR2 sequences are SEHNR and FQNEAQ (reference sequence). The DNA for the CDR3 is TGTGCCAGCAGCCGGACTAGCGGGAGGAGGAGGGTGAAGCAGTACTTC. Amino acids: CASSRTSGRRRVKQYF. The full variable domain, completed using reference TRBV7-9 and TRBJ2-7, is DTGVSQNPRHKITKRGQNVTFRCDPISEHNRLYWYRQTLGQGPEFLTYFQNEAQLEKSRLLSDRFSAERPKGSFSTLEIQRTEQGDSAMYLCASSRTSGRRRVKQYFGPGTRLTVT.

This rearrangement joins TRBV27 to TRBJ2-7; D is unresolved. V gave up 0 bases and J gave up 0 bases, with 6 bases separating them. Germline loops: CDR1 MNHEY, CDR2 SMNVEV (reference sequence). The CDR3 sequence is 14 residues long. The CDR3 here is CASSLSSYSYEQYF. Written as DNA, the CDR3 is TGTGCCAGCAGTTTATCTTCATACTCCTACGAGCAGTACTTC.

The V call is TRBV4-3, the J call TRBJ1-4; TRBD1 matches 8 bases. V lost 1 base, J lost 6 bases, and 7 bases stayed unmatched. The CDR3 sequence is 16 residues long. CDR1 is LGHNA, CDR2 YSLEER, per germline. Here the CDR3 DNA reads TGCGCCAGCAGCCAAGTGGGGGCCAGGGGGCATGAAAAACTGTTTTTT. Amino acids: CASSQVGARGHEKLFF.

The chain links TRBV29-1 to TRBJ1-1, with D perhaps TRBD1 (6 bases). Germline CDR1 is SQVTM and CDR2 is ANQGSEA. Trimming took off 4 bases at V and 5 bases at J, with 11 bases between the two ends. The CDR3 length is 12 residues. CDR3 region: CSVVLRGTEAFF. The DNA for the CDR3 is TGCAGCGTTGTACTAAGGGGGACTGAAGCTTTCTTT. Looking up the rest from reference TRBV29-1 and TRBJ1-1 gives the full variable domain: SAVISQKPSRDICQRGTSLTIQCQVDSQVTMMFWYRQQPGQSLTLIATANQGSEATYESGFVIDKFPISRPNLTFSTLTVSNMSPEDSSIYLCSVVLRGTEAFFGQGTRLTVV.

The rearrangement uses TRBV29-1 and TRBJ2-1, with D possibly being TRBD2 (6 bases). There are 15 residues in the CDR3. V was trimmed by 0 bases and J by 12 bases, leaving 21 bases between them. Germline CDR1 is SQVTM and CDR2 is ANQGSEA. In DNA, the CDR3 is TGCAGCGTTGAAGATCGTCGGGGGAGTGGATTAAGGCAGTTCTTC. Translation gives CSVEDRRGSGLRQFF.

The V call is TRBV12-5, the J call TRBJ1-4, with D unclear. Germline V CDR1 and CDR2: LGHNT, FRNRAP. The CDR3 is 15 residues long. Deletions cut 11 bases from V and 5 bases from J, with 21 bases between. The CDR3 bases are TGTGCTCCAACCCGGTTCGGCACCTCAAATGAAAAACTGTTTTTT. Translated: CAPTRFGTSNEKLFF. Looking up the rest from reference TRBV12-5 and TRBJ1-4 gives the full variable domain: DARVTQTPRHKVTEMGQEVTMRCQPILGHNTVFWYRQTMMQGLELLAYFRNRAPLDDSGMPKDRFSAEMPDATLATLKIQPSEPRDSAVYFCAPTRFGTSNEKLFFGSGTQLSVL.

The chain is built from TRBV27 and TRBJ2-1; 7 bases are a match to TRBD2. The junction had 8 bases not matched to a gene; V was cut back by 10 bases and J by 2 bases. Germline-derived CDR1 and CDR2 are MNHEY and SMNVEV (reference sequence). The CDR3 has 14 residues. CDR3: CATTSSGPYNEQFF. CDR3 DNA: TGTGCCACCACGTCTAGCGGCCCCTACAATGAGCAGTTCTTC.

The J gene is TRBJ2-2, the V gene TRBV11-2, with 11 bases that match TRBD2. V lost 4 bases and J lost 8; bases outside the gene matches: 6. CDR1 is SGHAT, CDR2 FQNNGV, per germline. The CDR3 sequence is 15 residues long. The CDR3 loop is CASSSGLAVEGELFF. For the CDR3, the DNA is TGTGCCAGCAGCTCGGGACTAGCGGTCGAGGGGGAGCTGTTTTTT.